A selection of T cell receptor beta chains follows, all from one sample in a study of cytomegalovirus exposure and HLA in healthy donors. The protocol was immunoSEQ multiplex PCR, while the TCRdb copy is restricted to in-frame clones and leaves out a portion. The repertoire includes approximately 190,000 clones, roughly 85% of them detected once, and around 1.7% sits in the top ten. What was sequenced was PBMCs. The receptor set was obtained from a woman between 18 and 29 years old in good health and CMV-seronegative. Each CDR3 is given with its conserved first and last residue. The D gene is left open where the match is weak. Expanded clones are given a class, and other clones once, few, many or no size at all.

clone size	V gene	D gene	J gene	CDR3 protein	CDR3 DNA
-	TRBV28	TRBD1	TRBJ2-2	CASSFTGQLGGELFF	TGTGCCAGCAGTTTTACGGGACAGCTCGGCGGGGAGCTGTTTTTT
-	TRBV6-5	TRBD1	TRBJ1-4	CASSYYTGTANEKLFF	TGTGCCAGCAGTTACTACACCGGGACAGCAAATGAAAAACTGTTTTTT
once	TRBV5-1	TRBD2	TRBJ2-3	CASSFSGGTDTQYF	TGCGCCAGCAGCTTTAGCGGGGGCACAGATACGCAGTATTTT
-	TRBV14	TRBD1	TRBJ1-2	CASSHGQGRNYGYTF	TGTGCCAGCAGCCATGGACAGGGGAGAAACTATGGCTACACCTTC
-	TRBV6-6	-	TRBJ2-3	CASSAGDISTDTQYF	TGTGCCAGCAGTGCCGGCGACATCAGCACAGATACGCAGTATTTT
-	TRBV9	-	TRBJ1-3	CASSVGGGGNTIYF	TGTGCCAGCAGCGTCGGGGGTGGAGGAAACACCATATATTTT
-	TRBV29-1	-	TRBJ2-3	CSVTQAGTRRSTDTQYF	TGCAGCGTCACCCAGGCCGGGACTCGCCGAAGCACAGATACGCAGTATTTT
-	TRBV7-2	TRBD2	TRBJ2-1	CASSLGGRLAGEQFF	TGTGCCAGCAGCTTAGGGGGCCGACTAGCGGGTGAGCAGTTCTTC
-	TRBV6-5	TRBD1	TRBJ1-2	CASNYGTGYEGYTF	TGTGCCAGCAACTATGGGACAGGGTATGAGGGCTACACCTTC
-	TRBV6-5	TRBD2	TRBJ2-1	CASSMTSGLYNEQFF	TGTGCCAGCAGCATGACTAGCGGTCTTTACAATGAGCAGTTCTTC
-	TRBV10-3	-	TRBJ2-5	CATQGGETQYF	TGTGCCACACAAGGGGGAGAGACCCAGTACTTC
-	TRBV11-3	TRBD2	TRBJ2-3	CASSLSRRGLAGGTDTQYF	TGTGCCAGCAGCTTATCCCGGAGGGGACTAGCGGGAGGCACAGATACGCAGTATTTT
-	TRBV6-5	TRBD1	TRBJ1-2	CASSYSQGAYGYTF	TGTGCCAGCAGTTACTCACAGGGGGCTTATGGCTACACCTTC
-	TRBV7-9	TRBD2	TRBJ2-7	CASSLGTGRAYEQYF	TGTGCCAGCAGCCTGGGCACGGGGAGGGCCTACGAGCAGTACTTC
-	TRBV7-9	-	TRBJ2-2	CASSLIVGYTGELFF	TGTGCCAGCAGCTTAATTGTCGGGTACACCGGGGAGCTGTTTTTT
-	TRBV6-1	-	TRBJ1-1	CASSYGTEAFF	TGTGCCAGCAGTTACGGGACTGAAGCTTTCTTT
-	TRBV9	-	TRBJ2-2	CASSLHLSGSTGELFF	TGTGCCAGCAGCCTACACCTGTCGGGGTCCACCGGGGAGCTGTTTTTT
few	TRBV7-7	-	TRBJ1-1	CASSQGGNTEAFF	TGTGCCAGCAGCCAAGGAGGGAACACTGAAGCTTTCTTT
-	TRBV10-1	-	TRBJ2-1	CASSEWRDRDNEQFF	TGCGCCAGCAGTGAGTGGCGGGACCGTGATAATGAGCAGTTCTTC
-	TRBV19	TRBD2	TRBJ2-3	CASSIETSGRKSTDTQYF	TGTGCCAGTAGTATTGAGACTAGCGGGAGAAAGAGCACAGATACGCAGTATTTT
once	TRBV27	TRBD2	TRBJ2-3	CASSSTAGLNTDTQYF	TGTGCCAGCAGTTCAACAGCGGGACTGAACACAGATACGCAGTATTTT
-	TRBV5-1	TRBD1	TRBJ1-5	CASSYGTGARQPQHF	TGCGCCAGCAGCTACGGGACAGGGGCTAGGCAGCCCCAGCATTTT
-	TRBV28	-	TRBJ1-1	CASNRGGSLNTEAFF	TGTGCCAGCAACCGGGGGGGCAGCTTGAACACTGAAGCTTTCTTT
few	TRBV7-9	TRBD1	TRBJ1-1	CASSSRDSMNTEAFF	TGTGCCAGCAGCTCCCGGGACAGCATGAACACTGAAGCTTTCTTT
-	TRBV29-1	TRBD1	TRBJ2-1	CSVPGGGGNEQFF	TGCAGCGTTCCAGGGGGCGGAGGCAATGAGCAGTTCTTC
once	TRBV19	TRBD1	TRBJ2-1	CASKGQDYNEQFF	TGTGCCAGTAAGGGACAGGACTACAATGAGCAGTTCTTC
-	TRBV27	TRBD1	TRBJ1-2	CASSFGQAYGYTF	TGTGCCAGCAGTTTCGGACAGGCCTATGGCTACACCTTC
-	TRBV2	-	TRBJ2-7	CASQAYTVPPAAEQYF	TGTGCCAGTCAGGCCTACACTGTCCCCCCTGCTGCCGAGCAGTACTTC
-	TRBV6-5	-	TRBJ2-1	CASSSGNNEQFF	TGTGCCAGCAGTTCCGGGAACAATGAGCAGTTCTTC
-	TRBV30	TRBD2	TRBJ2-7	CACGGGRSSYEQYF	TGTGCCTGTGGGGGAGGGAGGAGCTCCTACGAGCAGTACTTC
-	TRBV6-6	TRBD2	TRBJ2-1	CASSYAGGPYNEQFF	TGTGCCAGCAGTTACGCGGGAGGGCCCTACAATGAGCAGTTCTTC
-	TRBV4-3	-	TRBJ2-3	CASSQDERLRAQYF	TGCGCCAGCAGCCAAGATGAGCGCCTTCGGGCGCAGTATTTT
-	TRBV19	-	TRBJ1-5	CASSSREGRINQPQHF	TGTGCCAGTAGTAGTCGAGAAGGGAGGATCAATCAGCCCCAGCATTTT
-	TRBV11-3	TRBD2	TRBJ2-1	CASSLRASGAYNEQFF	TGTGCCAGCAGCTTACGTGCTAGCGGGGCCTACAATGAGCAGTTCTTC
-	TRBV10-1	-	TRBJ2-6	CASSPSGAGANVLTF	TGCGCCAGCAGCCCCTCAGGGGCTGGGGCCAACGTCCTGACTTTC
-	TRBV13	TRBD2	TRBJ2-7	CASEGYASGQGNLAGAYEQYF	TGTGCCAGCGAGGGGTACGCTTCGGGGCAGGGGAATCTAGCGGGAGCCTACGAGCAGTACTTC
-	TRBV27	TRBD2	TRBJ2-1	CASSLSWGLAGEYEQFF	TGTGCCAGCAGTTTATCCTGGGGACTAGCGGGAGAGTATGAGCAGTTCTTC
-	TRBV5-6	TRBD2	TRBJ2-1	CATQGGSGRSYNEQFF	TGTGCCACCCAGGGGGGTAGCGGGAGGTCCTACAATGAGCAGTTCTTC
-	TRBV27	-	TRBJ2-1	CASSQQGSLNEQFF	TGTGCCAGCAGTCAACAGGGTTCTCTCAATGAGCAGTTCTTC
-	TRBV21-1	-	TRBJ1-2	CASSKEGREDYGYTF	TGTGCCAGCAGCAAAGAGGGCAGGGAGGACTATGGCTACACCTTC
-	TRBV18	TRBD2	TRBJ2-7	CASSPLGWASGMGYEQYF	TGTGCCAGCTCACCATTGGGATGGGCTAGCGGGATGGGGTACGAGCAGTACTTC
few	TRBV4-3	TRBD1	TRBJ1-1	CASSRTTGYTEAFF	TGCGCCAGCAGCCGGACGACAGGGTACACTGAAGCTTTCTTT
-	TRBV19	TRBD1	TRBJ2-7	CASTGTGNEQYF	TGTGCCAGCACCGGGACAGGGAACGAGCAGTACTTC
-	TRBV5-6	TRBD2	TRBJ2-7	CASSSTPREGPYEQYF	TGTGCCAGCAGCTCGACCCCGAGGGAGGGACCCTACGAGCAGTACTTC
once	TRBV19	-	TRBJ2-1	CASSRRDSYNEQFF	TGTGCCAGTAGTCGGAGGGATTCCTACAATGAGCAGTTCTTC
-	TRBV19	-	TRBJ1-1	CASNTNRVGIKTEAFF	TGTGCCAGTAATACCAACAGGGTGGGGATTAAGACTGAAGCTTTCTTT
-	TRBV11-2	-	TRBJ1-4	CASSLGTVRSTNEKLFF	TGTGCCAGCAGCTTAGGCACAGTCAGGTCAACTAATGAAAAACTGTTTTTT
-	TRBV28	-	TRBJ1-1	CASSPLGTRPLGAFF	TGTGCCAGCAGTCCCCTCGGGACTCGCCCTCTGGGAGCTTTCTTT
-	TRBV30	-	TRBJ1-3	CAWTRSGNTIYF	TGTGCCTGGACCAGATCTGGAAACACCATATATTTT
once	TRBV29-1	TRBD1	TRBJ2-1	CSTTLFGTGGNYNEQFF	TGCAGCACGACCCTCTTTGGGACAGGGGGAAACTACAATGAGCAGTTCTTC
-	TRBV7-6	-	TRBJ1-1	CASSPLELNTEAFF	TGTGCCAGCAGCCCGCTAGAACTGAACACTGAAGCTTTCTTT
-	TRBV5-1	TRBD1	TRBJ1-4	CASSLAQGGEKLFF	TGCGCCAGCAGCTTGGCACAGGGGGGTGAAAAACTGTTTTTT
few	TRBV5-6	-	TRBJ1-1	CASSLGQAYTEAFF	TGTGCCAGCAGCTTGGGGCAGGCCTACACTGAAGCTTTCTTT
-	TRBV30	TRBD1	TRBJ2-7	CAWSTGTGAYEQYF	TGTGCCTGGAGTACCGGGACAGGGGCCTACGAGCAGTACTTC
-	TRBV9	TRBD2	TRBJ2-1	CASSVRLADNEQFF	TGTGCCAGCAGCGTCCGACTAGCGGACAATGAGCAGTTCTTC